This TCR beta chain was sequenced in a study of blood T cell repertoires in COVID-19 (dated by TCRdb to 2018 to 2021). About the full investigation: Collaborator samples came from the United States, Italy and Spain and covered acute and convalescent phases of COVID-19. The repertoires were made available in a free public database intended to serve as a resource for research on the immune response to SARS-CoV-2. Where HLA class I and class II types were available, the types were taken from metadata supplied by the sample provider, not from assay-based typing. Sample metadata almost always included a de-identified subject ID, COVID-19 status, age in years and sex. Subjects who had been exposed to COVID-19, were actively infected with it, or had recovered from it provided the deeply sampled blood TCRbeta repertoires that made up the dataset. The prospective study material was composed of cDNA or gDNA derived from T cells, B-cell-depleted T cells, or PBMCs. Samples came from the ongoing ImmuneRACE study (first 160 participants) plus 1,254 subjects from 6 global collaborators.

The CDR3 contains 14 residues, cysteine and phenylalanine counted. Only the CDR3 part of the read is kept: 42 bases, read in frame from the first base. V and J lose 4 bases and 4 bases, and a span of 13 bases separates them. The CDR1 and CDR2 encoded by the germline V gene are KGHDR and SFDVKD. What the authors observed across the whole study: How much clinical and demographic metadata was included differed by source and by participant, and the metadata was provided uncurated.

The immunoSEQ Assay, a bias-controlled multiplex PCR, was used to amplify TCRbeta CDR3 regions from genomic DNA. As for the authors' bioinformatics: Nucleated cell counts per sample were estimated from amplification of reference gene primers within the assay. Sequence reads were collapsed and filtered to measure the absolute abundance of every unique TCRbeta CDR3 rearrangement. For each sample, productive Simpson clonality was calculated by taking the square root of Simpson's diversity index across productive rearrangements. This immuneACCESS table, as held by TCRdb, lists in-frame sequences with V and J called but not all clones. Of the missing ones, under half trace to an unresolved V gene in checked studies; the others have no known cause. V and J calls and clone size are those listed in that table; D and trimming were worked out from the DNA. The sample has 130,000 to 150,000 clones on record, 80% to 90% of them singletons. About 6% of the sample goes to the ten largest clones.

Whole blood was collected in K2EDTA tubes by collaborating institutions according to the institutions' own protocols. For TCRbeta analysis, collaborators shipped samples in one of three forms: frozen whole blood, isolated PBMCs, or DNA extracted from either of those sample types. Points on this clone: Its antigen is not yet known. The input lacks base qualities; no much larger clone sits a single base away.

This clonotype was obtained from a man of 80 years or more with acute or convalescent COVID-19. Sequences were obtained from peripheral blood. The rearrangement joined TRBV24-1 to TRBJ2-7, with a weak D call of TRBD1 (7 bases match). The base sequence is TGTGCCACCAGTGACCGCGGGACAGAATACGAGCAGTACTTC. Translation gives CATSDRGTEYEQYF.